Listed below are T cell receptor beta chains from one sample, sequenced in a study of cytomegalovirus exposure and HLA in healthy donors. Method: immunoSEQ multiplex PCR; TCRdb's copy keeps in-frame clones and lacks some. The data hold 180,000 or so clones, with 65% to 85% observed a single time. The sequenced sample was PBMCs. All receptors come from a girl aged 10 to 17 in good health and CMV-seropositive. Both conserved end residues are part of each CDR3. Fields, in order: J gene, clone size, D gene, V gene, CDR3 length, CDR3 protein, CDR3 DNA. The D gene is left open where the match is weak. Rows give clone size only sometimes, using once, few, many, or a class for an expanded clone.

J: TRBJ1-2; size: NA; D: NA; V: TRBV6-5; length: 14; CDR3: CASSYSLVGYGYTF; DNA: TGTGCCAGCAGTTACTCTCTGGTCGGCTATGGCTACACCTTC
J: TRBJ2-2; size: NA; D: NA; V: TRBV19; length: 14; CDR3: CASSQGRGLVELFF; DNA: TGTGCCAGTAGCCAAGGACGGGGATTAGTGGAGCTGTTTTTT
J: TRBJ2-7; size: few; D: NA; V: TRBV4-3; length: 16; CDR3: CASSQDVAPQGYEQYF; DNA: TGCGCCAGCAGCCAAGATGTGGCTCCCCAGGGTTACGAGCAGTACTTC
J: TRBJ2-7; size: once; D: TRBD1; V: TRBV11-2; length: 16; CDR3: CASSLGVGTGYNEQYF; DNA: TGTGCCAGCAGCTTAGGGGTCGGGACAGGGTATAACGAGCAGTACTTC
J: TRBJ1-5; size: NA; D: NA; V: TRBV4-3; length: 14; CDR3: CASSQRSGFSPQHF; DNA: TGCGCCAGCAGCCAAAGATCCGGGTTCTCGCCCCAGCATTTT
J: TRBJ2-7; size: NA; D: TRBD1; V: TRBV28; length: 13; CDR3: CASSRTGGGEQYF; DNA: TGTGCCAGCTCGCGGACAGGGGGCGGCGAGCAGTACTTC
J: TRBJ2-1; size: NA; D: TRBD2; V: TRBV5-1; length: 15; CDR3: CASSSGLAVYNEQFF; DNA: TGCGCCAGCAGCTCCGGACTAGCGGTATACAATGAGCAGTTCTTC
J: TRBJ2-2; size: NA; D: TRBD1; V: TRBV11-3; length: 15; CDR3: CASSLDGTGFGELFF; DNA: TGTGCCAGCAGCTTAGACGGGACAGGGTTCGGGGAGCTGTTTTTT
J: TRBJ2-3; size: NA; D: NA; V: TRBV27; length: 16; CDR3: CASSLLAGSRTDTQYF; DNA: TGTGCCAGCAGCCTACTGGCGGGGAGTCGGACAGATACGCAGTATTTT
J: TRBJ2-7; size: NA; D: NA; V: TRBV6-1; length: 19; CDR3: CASSDGGVRGPISPYEQYF; DNA: TGTGCCAGCAGTGATGGGGGCGTCAGGGGCCCTATCTCCCCGTACGAGCAGTACTTC
J: TRBJ2-1; size: NA; D: TRBD2; V: TRBV27; length: 16; CDR3: CASSLMLAGGPGEQFF; DNA: TGTGCCAGCAGTTTAATGCTAGCGGGAGGGCCAGGTGAGCAGTTCTTC
J: TRBJ2-2; size: NA; D: NA; V: TRBV5-1; length: 15; CDR3: CASSLDGSVTGELFF; DNA: TGCGCCAGCAGCTTGGACGGGAGCGTTACCGGGGAGCTGTTTTTT
J: TRBJ1-4; size: NA; D: TRBD1; V: TRBV2; length: 16; CDR3: CASSDPRQGGNEKLFF; DNA: TGTGCCAGCAGTGACCCCAGACAGGGGGGTAATGAAAAACTGTTTTTT
J: TRBJ1-1; size: NA; D: NA; V: TRBV7-9; length: 13; CDR3: CASSLAPFSEAFF; DNA: TGTGCCAGCAGCTTAGCCCCCTTTTCTGAAGCTTTCTTT
J: TRBJ2-1; size: NA; D: TRBD2; V: TRBV30; length: 12; CDR3: CALTSGSAEQFF; DNA: TGTGCCTTGACTAGCGGGAGCGCTGAGCAGTTCTTC
J: TRBJ2-7; size: NA; D: TRBD1; V: TRBV30; length: 14; CDR3: CAWRDTGQGDEQYF; DNA: TGTGCCTGGAGAGACACGGGACAGGGGGACGAGCAGTACTTC
J: TRBJ2-2; size: NA; D: NA; V: TRBV4-1; length: 13; CDR3: CASSQHHTGELFF; DNA: TGCGCCAGCAGCCAACATCACACCGGGGAGCTGTTTTTT
J: TRBJ1-1; size: NA; D: NA; V: TRBV29-1; length: 13; CDR3: CSVDEGSNTEAFF; DNA: TGCAGCGTTGACGAGGGCTCGAACACTGAAGCTTTCTTT